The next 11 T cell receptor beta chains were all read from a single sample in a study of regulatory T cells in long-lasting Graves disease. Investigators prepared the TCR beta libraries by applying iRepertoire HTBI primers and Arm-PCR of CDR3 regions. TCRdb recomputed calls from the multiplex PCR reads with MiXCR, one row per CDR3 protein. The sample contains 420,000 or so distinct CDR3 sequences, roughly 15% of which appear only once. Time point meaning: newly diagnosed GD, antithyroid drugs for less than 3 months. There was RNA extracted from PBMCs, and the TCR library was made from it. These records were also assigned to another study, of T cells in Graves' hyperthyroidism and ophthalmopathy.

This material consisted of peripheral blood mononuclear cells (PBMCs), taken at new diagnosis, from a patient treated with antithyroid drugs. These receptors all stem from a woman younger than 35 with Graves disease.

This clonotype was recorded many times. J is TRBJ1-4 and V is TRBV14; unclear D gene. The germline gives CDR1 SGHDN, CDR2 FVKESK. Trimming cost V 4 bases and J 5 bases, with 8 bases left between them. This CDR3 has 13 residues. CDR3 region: CASSLVRNEKLFF. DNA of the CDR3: TGTGCCAGCAGCCTCGTCAGAAATGAAAAACTGTTTTTT.

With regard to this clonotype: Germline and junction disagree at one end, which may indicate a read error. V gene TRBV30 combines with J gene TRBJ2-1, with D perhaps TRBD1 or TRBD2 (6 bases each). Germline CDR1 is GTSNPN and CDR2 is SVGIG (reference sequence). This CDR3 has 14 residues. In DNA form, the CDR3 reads TGTGCCTGGAGTGTAGGGGGGACCCACAACGAGCAGTTCTTC. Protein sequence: CAWSVGGTHNEQFF.

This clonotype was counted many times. CDR3 in DNA: TGTGCCTGGAGTTTGGGACTTTTACAGCCCCAGCATTTT. It yields the protein CAWSLGLLQPQHF. The rearrangement joins TRBV30 to TRBJ1-5, with a weak D call TRBD1 (5 bases). The CDR3 sequence is 13 residues long. V lost 2 bases to trimming and J lost 7 bases, with 12 bases between them. The germline V gene encodes CDR1 GTSNPN and CDR2 SVGIG (reference sequence).

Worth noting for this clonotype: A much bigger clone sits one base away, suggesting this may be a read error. The CDR3 region is CASSAYRGGEQYF. The CDR3 DNA reads TGTGCCAGCAGCGCATACAGGGGTGGTGAGCAGTACTTC. The chain links TRBV5-5 to TRBJ2-1, with TRBD1 matching 7 bases. TRBJ2-7 matches the DNA end more closely, so the J call is doubtful. From germline, CDR1 is SGHKS and CDR2 YYEKEE (reference sequence). The CDR3 runs to 13 residues.

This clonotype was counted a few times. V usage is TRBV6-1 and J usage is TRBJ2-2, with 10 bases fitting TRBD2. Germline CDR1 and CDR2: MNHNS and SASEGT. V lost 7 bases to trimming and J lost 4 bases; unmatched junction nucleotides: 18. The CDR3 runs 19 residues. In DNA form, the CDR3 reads TGTGCCAGCACAAAAGGGGCTAGCGGGAGCCTTCTGGGCACCGGGGAGCTGTTTTTT. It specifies CASTKGASGSLLGTGELFF.

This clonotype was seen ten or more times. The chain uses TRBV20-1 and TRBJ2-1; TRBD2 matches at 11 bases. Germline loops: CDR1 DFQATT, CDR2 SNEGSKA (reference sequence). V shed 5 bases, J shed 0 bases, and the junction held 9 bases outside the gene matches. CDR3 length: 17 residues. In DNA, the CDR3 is TGCAGTGCTCCCGGGACTAGCGGCAGGAGCTCCTACAATGAGCAGTTCTTC. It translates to CSAPGTSGRSSYNEQFF.

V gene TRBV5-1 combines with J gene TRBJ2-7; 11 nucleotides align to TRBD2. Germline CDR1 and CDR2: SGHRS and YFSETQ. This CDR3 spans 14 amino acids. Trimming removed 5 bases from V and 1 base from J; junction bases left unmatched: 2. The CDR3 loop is CASRTSGASYEQYF. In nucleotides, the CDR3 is TGCGCCAGCAGGACTAGCGGGGCATCCTACGAGCAGTACTTC.

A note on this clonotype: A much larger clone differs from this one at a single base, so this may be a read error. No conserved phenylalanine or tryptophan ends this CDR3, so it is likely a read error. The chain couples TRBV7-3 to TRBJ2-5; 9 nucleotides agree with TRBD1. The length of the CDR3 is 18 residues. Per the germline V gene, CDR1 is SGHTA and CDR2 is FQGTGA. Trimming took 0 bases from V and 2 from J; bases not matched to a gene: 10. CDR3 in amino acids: CASSLTSGQGTSQETQYL. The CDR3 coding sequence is TGTGCCAGCAGCTTAACGTCCGGACAGGGGACCTCTCAAGAGACCCAGTACCTC.

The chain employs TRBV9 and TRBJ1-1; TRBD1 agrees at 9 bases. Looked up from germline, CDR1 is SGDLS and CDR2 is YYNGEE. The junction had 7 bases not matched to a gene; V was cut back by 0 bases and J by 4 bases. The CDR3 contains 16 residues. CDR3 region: CASSVDVRTGVTEAFF. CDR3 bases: TGTGCCAGCAGCGTAGATGTCAGGACAGGGGTCACTGAAGCTTTCTTT.

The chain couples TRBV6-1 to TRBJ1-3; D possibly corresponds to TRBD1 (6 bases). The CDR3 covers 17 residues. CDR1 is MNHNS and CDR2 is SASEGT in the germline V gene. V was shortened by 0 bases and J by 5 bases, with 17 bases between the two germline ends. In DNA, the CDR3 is TGTGCCAGCAGTGAAGCTTTTCCACAGGGTATTAGAAACACCATATATTTT. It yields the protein CASSEAFPQGIRNTIYF.

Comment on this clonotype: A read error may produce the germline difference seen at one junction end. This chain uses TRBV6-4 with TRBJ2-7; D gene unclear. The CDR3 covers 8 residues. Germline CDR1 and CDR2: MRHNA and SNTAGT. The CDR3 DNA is TGCGGACCCTACGAGCAGTACTTC. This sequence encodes CGPYEQYF.